This T cell receptor beta chain derives from a study of memory CD8 T cells in hepatitis C reinfection. As for the study in general: Pre-reinfection sampling occurred 55 to 20 weeks ahead of detected reinfection.

Germline-derived CDR1 and CDR2 are MGHRA and YSYEKL. The CDR3 runs to 16 residues. The J segment lost 2 bases and the V segment lost 4 bases, leaving 6 bases of the junction unmatched. The sample's time point: pre-reinfection, 55 to 20 weeks before reinfection detection. Sorted cells were sequenced directly ex vivo without any in vitro expansion. Control naive CD8 T cells came from a couple of donors at all three reinfection time points. The table came from immunoSEQ multiplex PCR; TCRdb's copy has only in-frame clones and leaves some out. The data show tens of thousands of clones, under 90% seen once.

The origin of this receptor is a man between 18 and 35 years old with hepatitis C virus infection. This chain connects TRBV4-1 to TRBJ2-1; 9 bases fit TRBD2. Sequenced: naive CD8+ T cells sorted from blood. CDR3 protein: CASSPRLAEAYNEQFF. The CDR3 coding sequence is TGCGCCAGCAGCCCCCGACTAGCGGAGGCCTACAATGAGCAGTTCTTC.